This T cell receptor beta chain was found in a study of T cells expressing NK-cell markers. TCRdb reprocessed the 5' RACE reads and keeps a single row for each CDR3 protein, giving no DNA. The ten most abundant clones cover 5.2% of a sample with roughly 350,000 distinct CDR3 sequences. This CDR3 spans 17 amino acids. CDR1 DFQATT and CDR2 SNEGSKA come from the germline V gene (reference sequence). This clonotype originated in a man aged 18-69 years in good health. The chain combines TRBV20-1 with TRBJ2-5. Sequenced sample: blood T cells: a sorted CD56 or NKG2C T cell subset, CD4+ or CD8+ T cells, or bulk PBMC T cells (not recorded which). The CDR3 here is CSARDLRGARKKETQYF.